This T cell receptor (beta chain) was observed in a study of identical twins (TCRdb year 2016). Describing the broader study: To test whether fetal clonotypes persist, this study deep-sequenced TCR alpha and beta repertoires from monozygotic twins, from unrelated adults of various ages, and from cord blood. Replicate twin experiments were performed at different times using different library preparation protocols to rule out contamination. What the work shows at the level of the full study, not this receptor alone: Because the same donors could not be followed over many years, the conclusions relied on cross-sectional statistical analysis. Out-of-frame TCR alpha sharing in monozygotic twins was systematically underestimated by recombination models, whereas sharing between unrelated individuals was in agreement with the recombination models. Compared with coincidental sharing between unrelated individuals, an excess of low generation-probability sequences was observed among out-of-frame TCR alpha sequences shared between twins. Invariant T cells such as MAIT and iNKT could partly confound zero-insertion analyses, though diverse VJ usage argued against this for most clonotypes. Fewer insertions were carried by abundant cord blood beta clonotypes; a weaker similar trend was observed in young adult naive repertoires, while no such trend was observed in memory repertoires. Excess twin sharing in beta out-of-frame sequences was weaker because fewer shared sequences lowered the signal-to-noise ratio.

Libraries came from 5' RACE. Sequenced on an Illumina HiSeq 2000. Template switching introduced a universal primer binding site; the final cDNA contained a unique molecular identifier, enabling accurate counting of TCR cDNA molecules. Specific primers in the conserved constant-segment region were used to synthesize first-strand cDNA for the TCR alpha and beta chains. To control for contamination, every cDNA library carried two barcodes: a SMART-Mk sample barcode plus Illumina barcodes. Two successive PCR steps introduced TruSeq adapter sequences along with Illumina sample barcodes. The TCR alpha and beta cDNA libraries were sequenced on the Illumina HiSeq platform using custom primers. In the paper's pipeline: Raw reads were processed with MiGEC to extract unique molecular identifiers, and MiXCR was used to determine CDR3 positions. Recombination models were inferred per individual with the repgenHMM and IGoR tools using an EM algorithm. The analysis of shared clonotypes was done with the tcR package in R, with sharing normalized by the product of cloneset sizes. To study raw recombination without the effects of thymic and clonal selection, out-of-frame nonproductive sequences were analyzed. TCRdb reprocessed the public reads (quality trimming at Q25 with fastp, clone calling with MiXCR) and kept in-frame beta chains. When rows share a CDR3 protein, they turn into one entry using the most common DNA and genes. The V and J calls and clone size come from TCRdb's table, not from the authors' own analysis. The sample data list 200,000 to 250,000 distinct CDR3 sequences, and about 7% of these were observed just once. Approximately 3.7% of the sample rests with the top ten.

On this clonotype itself: No antigen is known for it. No much larger clonotype is one base removed from it; base qualities were not supplied.

Germline trimming: 6 bases from V, 1 base from J; junction bases outside gene matches: 12. CDR1 and CDR2, looked up from the germline V gene, are SGHAT and FQNNGV. Including the terminal cysteine and phenylalanine, the CDR3 comprises 17 residues. The sequence is cut down to CDR3 DNA, 51 bases in frame from base 1. Every donor in the study was a healthy Caucasian. Three pairs of female monozygotic twins, all aged roughly 18 to 30 years, were included in the twin cohort. Miltenyi CD45RO+ enrichment and human naive T-cell isolation kits were used to isolate memory (CD45RO+) and naive T cells from PBMC. These records were also assigned to another study, of yellow fever vaccine responses in identical twins. As described in the second report: According to the authors, the vaccine-induced T cell response in identical twins seemed to be partly convergent and partly specific to each individual. In identical twins, the study followed T cell clones that responded to the vaccine with precision.

The chain is assembled from TRBV11-2 and TRBJ2-3; a stretch of 8 junction bases matches TRBD2. The material sequenced was memory (CD45RO+) T cells sorted from blood. The cell subset or site tag for this specimen amounts to: CD45RO+ enriched T cells. This TCR was sampled from a woman aged 18-29 years in good health. CDR3 protein: CASRQGGGRLRTDTQYF. The DNA sequence is given as TGTGCCAGCAGACAGGGCGGGGGGCGCCTTCGCACAGATACGCAGTATTTT. Joined to the reference TRBV11-2 and TRBJ2-3 proteins, this CDR3 gives the full variable domain: EAGVAQSPRYKIIEKRQSVAFWCNPISGHATLYWYQQILGQGPKLLIQFQNNGVVDDSQLPKDRFSAERLKGVDSTLKIQPAKLEDSAVYLCASRQGGGRLRTDTQYFGPGTRLTVL.